This TCR beta chain was retrieved from a study of cytomegalovirus exposure and HLA in healthy donors. This clone was seen a few times. Its specificity is not known. The germline V and J ends were trimmed by 5 bases and 4 bases, with 17 bases remaining between them. CDR1 and CDR2 from the germline V gene are PRHDT and FYEKMQ (reference sequence). The length of the CDR3 is 15 residues. Broader study findings: The finding came from a later analysis; first-cohort TCR clusters tended to co-occur in the roughly 110 validation repertoires. The majority of TCR sequences were rare, yet some public TCRs appeared in many donors.

Method: immunoSEQ multiplex PCR; TCRdb's copy keeps in-frame clones and lacks some. The data contain about 350,000 clones, roughly 87% of them seen just once; the ten biggest clones take up approximately 1.1%. V is TRBV13 and J is TRBJ2-5; D possibly corresponds to TRBD2 (6 bases). The sample was PBMCs. This receptor was obtained from a woman aged 25 to 39 in good health and CMV-seropositive. The CDR3 loop is CASSLTPRLGETQYF. DNA for the CDR3: TGTGCCAGCAGCCTCACGCCCCGACTAGGAGAGACCCAGTACTTC.